The entry below describes one T cell receptor beta chain. Its antigen is unidentified. TCRdb re-analysed the reads in MiXCR, keeping a single row per CDR3 protein. The repertoire holds 700,000 to 900,000 distinct CDR3 sequences, 25% to 30% seen once, with about an eighth in the top ten. These data originate in a study of T cell repertoires in cytomegalovirus infection. Study observations and caveats: What dominated the ex vivo response were HLA-C-restricted CMV-specific TCR beta clonotypes.

Trimming removed 0 bases from V and 5 bases from J, with 7 bases in between. The CDR3 covers 13 residues. Looked up from germline, CDR1 is SGHTA and CDR2 is FQGNSA. The chain is built from TRBV7-2 and TRBJ2-5; D remains unclear. The specimen comprised cultured CD8+ T cells from PBMCs, sampled from culture after CMV antigen stimulation. The TCR originated in a human donor in good health (CMV status not recorded). Some clones in this sample may be carry-over from other donors' samples. This CDR3 is CASSLASTETQYF. In DNA form, the CDR3 reads TGTGCCAGCAGCTTAGCTAGCACGGAGACCCAGTACTTC.